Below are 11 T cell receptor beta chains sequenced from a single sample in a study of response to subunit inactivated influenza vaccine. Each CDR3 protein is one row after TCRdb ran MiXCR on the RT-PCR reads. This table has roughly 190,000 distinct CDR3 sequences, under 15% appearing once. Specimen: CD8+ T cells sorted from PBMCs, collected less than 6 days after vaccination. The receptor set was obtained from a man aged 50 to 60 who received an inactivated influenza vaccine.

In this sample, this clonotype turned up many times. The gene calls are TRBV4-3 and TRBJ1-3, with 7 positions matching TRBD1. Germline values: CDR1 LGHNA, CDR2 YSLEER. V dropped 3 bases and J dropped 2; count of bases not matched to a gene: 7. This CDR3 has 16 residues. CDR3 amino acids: CASSHDATGTGNTIYF. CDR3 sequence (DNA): TGCGCCAGCAGCCACGATGCGACAGGGACTGGAAACACCATATATTTT.

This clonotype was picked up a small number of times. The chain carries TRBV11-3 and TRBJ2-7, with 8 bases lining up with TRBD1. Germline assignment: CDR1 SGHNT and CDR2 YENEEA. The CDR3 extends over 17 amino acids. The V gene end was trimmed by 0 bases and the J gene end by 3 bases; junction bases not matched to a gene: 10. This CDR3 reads CASSLDTRQGAHYEQYF. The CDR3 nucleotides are TGTGCCAGCAGCTTAGATACGCGGCAGGGGGCACACTACGAGCAGTACTTC.

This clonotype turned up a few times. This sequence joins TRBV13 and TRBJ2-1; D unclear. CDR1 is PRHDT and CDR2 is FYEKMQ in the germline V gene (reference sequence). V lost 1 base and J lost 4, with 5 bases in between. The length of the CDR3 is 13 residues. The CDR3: CASSLEQYNEQFF. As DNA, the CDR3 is TGTGCCAGCAGCTTAGAACAATACAATGAGCAGTTCTTC.

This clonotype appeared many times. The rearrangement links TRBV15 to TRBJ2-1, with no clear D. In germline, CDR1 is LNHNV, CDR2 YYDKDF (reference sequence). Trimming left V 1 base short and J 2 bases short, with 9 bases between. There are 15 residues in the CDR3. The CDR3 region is CATSRGDNPYNEQFF. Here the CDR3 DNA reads TGTGCCACCAGCAGAGGGGATAACCCCTACAATGAGCAGTTCTTC.

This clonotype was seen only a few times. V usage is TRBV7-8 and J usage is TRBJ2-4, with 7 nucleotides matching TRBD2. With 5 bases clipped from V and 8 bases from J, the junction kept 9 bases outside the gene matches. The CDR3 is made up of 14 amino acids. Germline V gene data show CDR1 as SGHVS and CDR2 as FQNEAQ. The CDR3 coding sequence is TGTGCCAGCAGCCCAATCCAAGGGAGGGACATTCAGTACTTC. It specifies CASSPIQGRDIQYF.

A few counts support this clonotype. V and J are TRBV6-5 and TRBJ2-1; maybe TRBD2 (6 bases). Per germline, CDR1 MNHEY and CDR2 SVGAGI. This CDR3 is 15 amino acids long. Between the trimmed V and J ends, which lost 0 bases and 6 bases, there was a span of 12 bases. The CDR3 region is CASSYSAGTRNEQFF. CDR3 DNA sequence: TGTGCCAGCAGTTACTCCGCGGGGACCCGCAATGAGCAGTTCTTC.

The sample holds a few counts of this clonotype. CDR3 nucleotide sequence: TGTGCCAGCAGCGGCCAAGGGACTAGCGGGACCGGGGAGCTGTTTTTT. It is translated as CASSGQGTSGTGELFF. The chain joins TRBV9 to TRBJ2-2; 12 bases fit TRBD2. J lost 5 bases, V lost 3 bases, and 5 bases had no gene match. This CDR3 has 16 amino acids. CDR1 is SGDLS and CDR2 is YYNGEE in the germline V gene.

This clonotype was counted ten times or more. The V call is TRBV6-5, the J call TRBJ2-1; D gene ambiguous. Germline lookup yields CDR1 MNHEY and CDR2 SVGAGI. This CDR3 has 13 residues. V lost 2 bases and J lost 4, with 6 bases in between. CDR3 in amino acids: CASSYGRYNEQFF. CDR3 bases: TGTGCCAGCAGTTACGGCAGGTACAATGAGCAGTTCTTC.

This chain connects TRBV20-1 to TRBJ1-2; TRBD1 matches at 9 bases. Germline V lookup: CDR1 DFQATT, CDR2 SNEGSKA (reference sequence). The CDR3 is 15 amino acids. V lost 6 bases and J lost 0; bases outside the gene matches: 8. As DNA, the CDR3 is TGCAGTGCGTGGACAGGGGAGGGTACTAACTATGGCTACACCTTC. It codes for CSAWTGEGTNYGYTF.

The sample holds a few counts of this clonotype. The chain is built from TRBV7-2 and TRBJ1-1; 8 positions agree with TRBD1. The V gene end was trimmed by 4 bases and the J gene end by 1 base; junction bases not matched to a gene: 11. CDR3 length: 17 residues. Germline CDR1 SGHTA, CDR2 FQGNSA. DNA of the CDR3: TGTGCCAGCAGCTCCTCCCAGGGGGCTCTGGGGAACACTGAAGCTTTCTTT. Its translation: CASSSSQGALGNTEAFF.

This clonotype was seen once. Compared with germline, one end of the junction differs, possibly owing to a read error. CDR3 loop: CASSPSGRASEHFF. As DNA, the CDR3 is TGTGCCAGCAGCCCGAGCGGGAGGGCCAGTGAGCACTTCTTC. The genes are TRBV7-8 and TRBJ2-1; 10 positions agree with TRBD2. CDR1 is SGHVS, CDR2 FQNEAQ, per germline. This CDR3 is built from 14 residues.